A single sample gave rise to the 5 T cell receptor beta chains below, sequenced in a study of blood T cell repertoires in COVID-19. Assay: immunoSEQ multiplex PCR; the TCRdb copy retains only in-frame clones and omits some. The table has a few hundred thousand clones, 86% seen once; the top ten hold under 2%. Sequenced sample: peripheral blood. The receptors derive from a woman between 50 and 59 years old with acute or convalescent COVID-19.

The chain recombines TRBV9 with TRBJ1-2; 10 positions agree with TRBD1. Germline V gene sequence: CDR1 SGDLS, CDR2 YYNGEE. The CDR3 sequence is 15 residues long. V lost 6 bases, J lost 8 bases, and 13 bases stayed unmatched. Written as DNA, the CDR3 is TGTGCCAGCACCGCCCTTTTGGGGACAGGGGAAGGCTACACCTTC. Protein product: CASTALLGTGEGYTF.

The chain recombines TRBV5-1 with TRBJ2-7; a possible D gene is TRBD1 (6 bases). The CDR3 spans 15 residues. Germline CDR1 SGHRS, CDR2 YFSETQ. Trimming cost V 0 bases and J 1 base, with 11 bases left between them. CDR3 bases: TGCGCCAGCAGCTTGGTGACAGGAAAATCCTACGAGCAGTACTTC. Amino acids: CASSLVTGKSYEQYF.

This chain links TRBV5-4 with TRBJ1-4; D is unresolved. This CDR3 is built from 13 residues. In germline, CDR1 is SGHNT, CDR2 YYREEE (reference sequence). With 2 bases removed from V and 7 bases from J, the gap between germline ends came to 9 bases. The CDR3 loop is CASSLKAGEKLFF. CDR3 bases: TGTGCCAGCAGCTTAAAGGCAGGTGAAAAACTGTTTTTT.

This chain links TRBV2 with TRBJ1-2; 10 bases line up with TRBD1. From germline, CDR1 is SNHLY and CDR2 FYNNEI. Unmatched junction bases numbered 4, after V lost 4 bases and J lost 2 bases. The CDR3 is 15 amino acids. CDR3 protein: CASSGQTGGNYGYTF. As DNA, the CDR3 is TGTGCCAGCAGTGGGCAGACAGGGGGCAACTATGGCTACACCTTC.

The rearrangement uses TRBV7-3 and TRBJ2-1; 10 bases match TRBD2. This CDR3 has 14 amino acids. V shed 2 bases, J shed 8 bases, and the junction held 3 bases outside the gene matches. Germline V CDR1 and CDR2: SGHTA, FQGTGA. CDR3 in DNA: TGTGCCAGCAGCTTAGGGACTAGCGAGGATGAGCAGTTCTTC. Encoded protein: CASSLGTSEDEQFF.